This passage covers 4 T cell receptor beta chains from one sample sequenced in a study of read filtering for tumor transcriptome and immune sequencing. The library was built from about 370 ng RNA with molecular barcoded adaptors for alpha/delta and beta/gamma chains. TCRdb re-called the reads with MiXCR, one entry per CDR3 protein. Counted here are about 57,000 distinct CDR3 sequences, roughly 13% occurring once; the ten biggest clones make up roughly 45%. Material for sequencing was a population of CD138-negative cells sorted from bone marrow. These receptors originate from a donor older than 35 with multiple myeloma.

This clonotype appeared many times. The V and J genes are TRBV27 and TRBJ2-2; no clear D gene. Looked up from germline, CDR1 is MNHEY and CDR2 is SMNVEV (reference sequence). Trimming took off 2 bases at V and 0 bases at J, with 19 bases between the two ends. The CDR3 contains 19 residues. Here the CDR3 DNA reads TGTGCCAGCAGTTTAATGGCCGGGCCGCGATACGCGAACACCGGGGAGCTGTTTTTT. Its protein is CASSLMAGPRYANTGELFF.

This clonotype was detected only a few times. The chain joins TRBV7-9 to TRBJ2-1, with 9 bases lining up with TRBD2. The V and J ends lost 5 bases and 7 bases, in that order; junction bases with no gene match: 6. The CDR3 sequence is 14 residues long. From germline, CDR1 is SEHNR and CDR2 FQNEAQ (reference sequence). The CDR3 DNA follows: TGTGCCAGCAGCGCGGGAGGGCCCTCGAATGAGCAGTTCTTC. This translates into CASSAGGPSNEQFF. The full variable domain, rest sourced from reference TRBV7-9 and TRBJ2-1, is DTGVSQNPRHKITKRGQNVTFRCDPISEHNRLYWYRQTLGQGPEFLTYFQNEAQLEKSRLLSDRFSAERPKGSFSTLEIQRTEQGDSAMYLCASSAGGPSNEQFFGPGTRLTVL.

The chain carries TRBV6-2 or TRBV6-3 and TRBJ2-7, with TRBD2 as a possible D gene (6 bases). The CDR3 totals 13 residues. CDR1 and CDR2 (germline): MNHEY, SVGEGT. V shed 6 bases and J shed 2 bases, with 11 bases lying between them. The CDR3 protein is CASSQWTTYEQYF. CDR3 DNA: TGTGCCAGCAGCCAATGGACTACCTACGAGCAGTACTTC.

Note on this clonotype: A much bigger clone sits one base away, suggesting this may be a read error. V gene TRBV7-8 combines with J gene TRBJ2-5, with D possibly matching TRBD2 (5 bases). The CDR3 runs to 14 residues. Per the germline V gene, CDR1 is SGHVS and CDR2 is FQNEAQ. With 2 bases removed from V and 2 bases from J, the gap between germline ends came to 9 bases. The CDR3 bases are TGTGCCAGCAGCTTACGGGAAAGTCAAGAGACCCAGTACTTC. It specifies CASSLRESQETQYF. Full variable domain (outside the CDR3, taken from reference TRBV7-8 and TRBJ2-5): GAGVSQSPRYKVAKRGQDVALRCDPISGHVSLFWYQQALGQGPEFLTYFQNEAQLDKSGLPSDRFFAERPEGSVSTLKIQRTQQEDSAVYLCASSLRESQETQYFGPGTRLLVL.